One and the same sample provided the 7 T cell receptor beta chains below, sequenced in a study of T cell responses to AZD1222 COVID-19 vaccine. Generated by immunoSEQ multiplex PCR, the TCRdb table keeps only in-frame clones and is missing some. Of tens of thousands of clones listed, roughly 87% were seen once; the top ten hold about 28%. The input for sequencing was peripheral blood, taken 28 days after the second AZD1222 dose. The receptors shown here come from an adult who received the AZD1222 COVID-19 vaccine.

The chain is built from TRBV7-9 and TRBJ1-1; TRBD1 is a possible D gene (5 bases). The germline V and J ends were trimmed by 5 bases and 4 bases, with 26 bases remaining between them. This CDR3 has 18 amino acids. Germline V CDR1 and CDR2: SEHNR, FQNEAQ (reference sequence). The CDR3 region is CASSPMGGVAHGGTEAFF. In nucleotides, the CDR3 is TGTGCCAGCAGCCCTATGGGGGGAGTTGCCCATGGGGGCACTGAAGCTTTCTTT.

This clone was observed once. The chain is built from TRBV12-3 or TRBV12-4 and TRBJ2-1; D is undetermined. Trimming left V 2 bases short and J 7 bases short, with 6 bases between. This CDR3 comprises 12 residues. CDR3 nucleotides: TGTGCCAGCAGTTTAAGTCGGAATGAGCAGTTCTTC. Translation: CASSLSRNEQFF.

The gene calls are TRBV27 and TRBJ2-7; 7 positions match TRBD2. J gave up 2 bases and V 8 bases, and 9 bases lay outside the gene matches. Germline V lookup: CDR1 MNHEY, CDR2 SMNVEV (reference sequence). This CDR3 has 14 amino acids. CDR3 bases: TGTGCCAGCGGGGCGGGAGTGGCTGCCTACGAGCAGTACTTC. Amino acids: CASGAGVAAYEQYF.

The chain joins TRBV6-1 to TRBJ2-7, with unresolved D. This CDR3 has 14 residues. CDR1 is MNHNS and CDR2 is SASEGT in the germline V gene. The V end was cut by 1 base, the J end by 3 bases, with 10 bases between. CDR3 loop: CASSEVGVLYEQYF. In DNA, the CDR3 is TGTGCCAGCAGTGAAGTTGGGGTTCTCTACGAGCAGTACTTC.

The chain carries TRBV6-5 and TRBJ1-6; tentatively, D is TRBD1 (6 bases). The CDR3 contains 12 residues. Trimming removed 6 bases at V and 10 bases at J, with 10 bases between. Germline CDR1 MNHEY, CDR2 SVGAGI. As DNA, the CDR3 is TGTGCCAGCAGACAGGGACTATCACCCCTCCACTTT. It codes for CASRQGLSPLHF.

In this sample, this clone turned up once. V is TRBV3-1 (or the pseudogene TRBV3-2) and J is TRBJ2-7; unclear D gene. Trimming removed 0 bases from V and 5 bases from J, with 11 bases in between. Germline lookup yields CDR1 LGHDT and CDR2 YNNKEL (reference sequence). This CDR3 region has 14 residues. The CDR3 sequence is CASSQDSLGHEQYF. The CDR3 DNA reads TGTGCCAGCAGCCAAGATAGCCTAGGACACGAGCAGTACTTC.

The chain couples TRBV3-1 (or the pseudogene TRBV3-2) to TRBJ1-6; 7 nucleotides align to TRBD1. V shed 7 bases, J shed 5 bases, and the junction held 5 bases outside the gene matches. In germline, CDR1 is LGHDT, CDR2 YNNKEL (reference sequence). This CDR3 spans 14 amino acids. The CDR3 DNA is TGTGCCAGCACCGGGACAGTGAATAATTCACCCCTCCACTTT. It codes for CASTGTVNNSPLHF.